These T cell receptor beta chains were read from a single sample in a study of CD8 T cells in Susac syndrome. From the immunoSEQ multiplex PCR reads, TCRdb called clonotypes with MiXCR, one entry per CDR3 protein. The sample includes 200,000 to 250,000 distinct CDR3 sequences, roughly 94% of them seen just once. Sequences were obtained from CD4+ T cells from PBMCs. The receptors were gathered from a human donor with multiple sclerosis. Both conserved end residues are part of each CDR3. A D gene is named only where the DNA matches it firmly. Rows may omit the clone size; those that give it use once, few, many or a size class.

size,D,V,J,CDR3,DNA
NA,NA,TRBV5-1,TRBJ2-5,CASSLTRAGQETQYF,TGCGCCAGCAGCTTGACTAGAGCGGGTCAAGAGACCCAGTACTTC
once,NA,TRBV3-1,TRBJ2-6,CASSHAQGANVLTF,TGTGCCAGCAGCCACGCGCAAGGGGCCAACGTCCTGACTTTC
NA,NA,TRBV10-3,TRBJ2-3,CATSLNVGSTDTQYF,TGTGCCACTTCCCTGAACGTAGGAAGCACAGATACGCAGTATTTT
NA,TRBD2,TRBV2,TRBJ2-4,CASSEGAGGPDIQYF,TGTGCCAGCAGTGAAGGAGCGGGGGGGCCGGACATTCAGTACTTC
NA,NA,TRBV3-1,TRBJ1-5,CASSSHSVNQPQHF,TGTGCCAGCAGCTCGCACAGCGTCAATCAGCCCCAGCATTTT
NA,NA,TRBV29-1,TRBJ2-1,CSVARQGIDNEQFF,TGCAGCGTTGCTCGTCAGGGTATCGACAATGAGCAGTTCTTC
once,TRBD1,TRBV15,TRBJ2-1,CATSRDRGQGQFF,TGTGCCACCAGCAGAGATCGGGGACAGGGGCAGTTCTTC
once,TRBD1,TRBV30,TRBJ1-5,CAWSGDRGNGQPQHF,TGTGCCTGGAGTGGGGACAGGGGCAACGGTCAGCCCCAGCATTTT
once,TRBD1,TRBV29-1,TRBJ2-5,CSVQVGQGGQETQYF,TGCAGCGTTCAAGTGGGACAGGGGGGCCAAGAGACCCAGTACTTC
NA,NA,TRBV4-1,TRBJ2-2,CASSQGGANTGELFF,TGCGCCAGCAGCCAAGGGGGAGCGAACACCGGGGAGCTGTTTTTT
NA,NA,TRBV7-9,TRBJ1-1,CASRPTPGVVTEAFF,TGTGCCAGCAGGCCCACCCCAGGGGTCGTCACTGAAGCTTTCTTT